This TCR beta chain was recorded in a study of PD-1 blockade in classical Hodgkin lymphoma. Study observations and caveats: In CD4+ cells, TCR diversity went up significantly by C4D1, but in CD8+ cells it did not. Baseline diversity resembling that of newly diagnosed patients was seen in complete responders.

Concerning this clone: No antigen is known for it.

From germline, CDR1 is MNHEY and CDR2 SMNVEV (reference sequence). There are 14 residues in the CDR3. Trimming shortened V by 4 bases and J by 4 bases, and 11 bases separated the two germline ends. Each patient relapsed following autologous stem cell transplantation, and prior brentuximab vedotin exposure differed. Complete response, partial response or progressive disease constituted the best responses recorded. The table came from immunoSEQ multiplex PCR; TCRdb's copy has only in-frame clones and leaves some out. The sample contains about 11,000 clones, 70% to 85% of which appear only once. The chain is built from TRBV27 and TRBJ1-5; tentatively, D is TRBD1 (5 bases). The clonotype originates from a human donor with classical Hodgkin lymphoma. The input for sequencing was peripheral blood mononuclear cells (PBMCs), taken before the second cycle of nivolumab. As DNA, the CDR3 is TGTGCCAGCAGTTGGGACGGAAGGAATCAGCCCCAGCATTTT. It specifies CASSWDGRNQPQHF.